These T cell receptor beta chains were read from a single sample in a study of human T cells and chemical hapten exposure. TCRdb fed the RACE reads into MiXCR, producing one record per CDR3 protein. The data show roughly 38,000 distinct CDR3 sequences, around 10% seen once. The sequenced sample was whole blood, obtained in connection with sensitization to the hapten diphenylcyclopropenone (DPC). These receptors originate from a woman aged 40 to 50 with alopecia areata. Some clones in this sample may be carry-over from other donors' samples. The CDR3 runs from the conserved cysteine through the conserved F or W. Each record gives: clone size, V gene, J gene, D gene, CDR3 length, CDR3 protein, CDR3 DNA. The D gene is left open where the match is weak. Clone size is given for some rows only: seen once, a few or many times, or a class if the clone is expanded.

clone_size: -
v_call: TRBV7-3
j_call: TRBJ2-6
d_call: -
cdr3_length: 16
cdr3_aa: CASSLDTSTGANVLTF
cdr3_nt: TGTGCCAGCAGCTTAGACACGAGCACTGGGGCCAACGTCCTGACTTTC

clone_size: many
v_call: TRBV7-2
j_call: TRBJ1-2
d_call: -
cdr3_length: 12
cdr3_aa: CASSLGSRGYTF
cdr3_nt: TGTGCCAGCAGCTTGGGCTCCCGTGGCTACACCTTC

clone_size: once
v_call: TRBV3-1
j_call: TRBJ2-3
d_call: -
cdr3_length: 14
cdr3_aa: CASSQDPAEDTQYF
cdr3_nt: TGTGCCAGCAGCCAAGATCCAGCGGAGGATACGCAGTATTTT

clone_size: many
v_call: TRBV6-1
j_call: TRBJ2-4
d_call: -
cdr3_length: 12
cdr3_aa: CASSDPSNIQYF
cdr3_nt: TGTGCCAGCAGTGACCCCTCAAACATTCAGTACTTC

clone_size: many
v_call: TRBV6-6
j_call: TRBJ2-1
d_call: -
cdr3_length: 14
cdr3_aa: CASSYGGGNNEQFF
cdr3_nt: TGTGCCAGCAGTTACGGTGGGGGTAACAATGAGCAGTTCTTC

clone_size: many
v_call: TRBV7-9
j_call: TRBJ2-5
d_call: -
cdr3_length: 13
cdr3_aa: CASSPDRRETQYF
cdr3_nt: TGTGCCAGCAGCCCCGACAGGCGGGAGACCCAGTACTTC

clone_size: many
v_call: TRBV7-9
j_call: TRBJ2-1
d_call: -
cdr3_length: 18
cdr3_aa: CASRSGRGGQRSYNEQFF
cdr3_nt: TGTGCCAGCAGGTCCGGGCGCGGAGGCCAGCGCTCCTACAATGAGCAGTTCTTC

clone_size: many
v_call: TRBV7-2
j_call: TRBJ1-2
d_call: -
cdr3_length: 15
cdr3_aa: CASSFYRTAWDGYTF
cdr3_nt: TGTGCCAGCAGCTTTTATCGGACGGCTTGGGATGGCTACACCTTC

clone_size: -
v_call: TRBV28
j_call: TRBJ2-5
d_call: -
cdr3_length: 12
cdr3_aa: CASSPGAETQYF
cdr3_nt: TGTGCCAGCAGCCCGGGGGCGGAGACCCAGTACTTC

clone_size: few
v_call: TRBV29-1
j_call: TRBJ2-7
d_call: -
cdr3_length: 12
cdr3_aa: CSVGGTLYEQYF
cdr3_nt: TGCAGCGTTGGAGGGACCCTCTACGAGCAGTACTTC

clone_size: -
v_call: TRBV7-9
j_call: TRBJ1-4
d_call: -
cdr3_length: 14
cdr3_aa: CASSLRREDEKLFF
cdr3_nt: TGTGCCAGCAGCTTACGCAGGGAAGATGAAAAACTGTTTTTT

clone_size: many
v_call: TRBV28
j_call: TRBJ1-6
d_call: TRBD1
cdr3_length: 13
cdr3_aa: CASTDRGYSPLHF
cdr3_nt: TGTGCCAGCACCGACAGGGGTTATTCACCCCTCCACTTT

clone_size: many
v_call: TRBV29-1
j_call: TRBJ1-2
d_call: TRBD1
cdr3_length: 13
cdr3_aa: CSVGQGMEGGYTF
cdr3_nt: TGCAGCGTCGGACAGGGCATGGAGGGCGGCTACACCTTC

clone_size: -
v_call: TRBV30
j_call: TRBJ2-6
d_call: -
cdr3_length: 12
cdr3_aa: CAWSSGANVLTF
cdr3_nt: TGTGCCTGGAGCTCTGGGGCCAACGTCCTGACTTTC

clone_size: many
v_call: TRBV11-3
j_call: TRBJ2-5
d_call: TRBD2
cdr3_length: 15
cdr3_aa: CASSPGLAGFETQYF
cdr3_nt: TGTGCCAGCAGTCCCGGACTAGCGGGGTTTGAGACCCAGTACTTC

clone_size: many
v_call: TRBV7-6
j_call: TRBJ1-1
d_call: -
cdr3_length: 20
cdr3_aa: CASSLMASFRGQTDNTEAFF
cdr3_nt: TGTGCCAGCAGCTTAATGGCTTCCTTCAGGGGACAAACAGATAACACTGAAGCTTTCTTT

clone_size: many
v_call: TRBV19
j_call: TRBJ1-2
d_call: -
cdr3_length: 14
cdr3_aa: CASSTVQGTYGYTF
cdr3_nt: TGTGCCAGTAGTACGGTGCAGGGCACATATGGCTACACCTTC

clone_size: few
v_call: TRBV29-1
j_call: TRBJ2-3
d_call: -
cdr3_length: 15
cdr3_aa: CSVRRGGQRTDTQYF
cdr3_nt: TGCAGCGTTCGGCGAGGAGGGCAGCGTACAGATACGCAGTATTTT

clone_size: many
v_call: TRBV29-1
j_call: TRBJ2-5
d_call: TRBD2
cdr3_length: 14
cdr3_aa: CSVGQRGAQETQYF
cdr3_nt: TGCAGCGTTGGTCAGCGGGGCGCACAAGAGACCCAGTACTTC

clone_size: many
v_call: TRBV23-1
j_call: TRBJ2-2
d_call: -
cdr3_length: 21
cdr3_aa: CASSINRLWAVRGPNTGELFF
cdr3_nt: TGCGCCAGCAGTATCAATAGGTTATGGGCGGTTCGGGGGCCGAACACCGGGGAGCTGTTTTTT

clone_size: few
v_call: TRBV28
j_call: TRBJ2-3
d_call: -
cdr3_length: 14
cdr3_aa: CASSLPGETDTQYF
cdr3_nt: TGTGCCAGCAGTTTACCCGGGGAGACAGATACGCAGTATTTT

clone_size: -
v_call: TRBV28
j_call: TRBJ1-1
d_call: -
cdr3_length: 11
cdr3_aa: CGTTGNTEAFF
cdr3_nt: TGTGGTACGACTGGAAACACTGAAGCTTTCTTT

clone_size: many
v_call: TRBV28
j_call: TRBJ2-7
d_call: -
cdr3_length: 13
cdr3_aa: CASQTDGYYEQYF
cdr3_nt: TGTGCCAGTCAGACCGACGGTTACTACGAGCAGTACTTC

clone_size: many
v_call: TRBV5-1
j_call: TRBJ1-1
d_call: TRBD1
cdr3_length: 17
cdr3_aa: CASSLWDREPMNTEAFF
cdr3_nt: TGCGCCAGCAGCCTCTGGGACAGAGAGCCTATGAACACTGAAGCTTTCTTT

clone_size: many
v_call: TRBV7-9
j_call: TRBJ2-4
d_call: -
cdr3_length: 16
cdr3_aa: CASSQWRGDAKNIQYF
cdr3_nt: TGTGCCAGCAGCCAGTGGCGCGGTGATGCCAAAAACATTCAGTACTTC

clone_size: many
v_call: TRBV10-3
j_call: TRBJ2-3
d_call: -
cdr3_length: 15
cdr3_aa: CAISSLGGHRDTQYF
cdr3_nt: TGTGCCATCTCCTCTTTGGGGGGCCATCGGGATACGCAGTATTTT

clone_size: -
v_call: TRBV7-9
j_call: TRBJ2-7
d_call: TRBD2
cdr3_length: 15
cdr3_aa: CASSSPGGGSYEQYF
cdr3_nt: TGTGCCAGCAGCTCCCCCGGCGGGGGAAGCTACGAGCAGTACTTC

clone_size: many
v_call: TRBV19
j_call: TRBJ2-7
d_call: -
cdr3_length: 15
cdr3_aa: CASRPAGDTHYEQYF
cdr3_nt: TGTGCCAGTAGGCCGGCCGGAGACACGCACTACGAGCAGTACTTC

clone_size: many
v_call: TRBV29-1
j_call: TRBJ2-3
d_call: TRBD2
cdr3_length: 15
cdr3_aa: CSVAGLGDRTDTQYF
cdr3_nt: TGCAGCGTTGCGGGACTAGGGGACCGCACAGATACGCAGTATTTT

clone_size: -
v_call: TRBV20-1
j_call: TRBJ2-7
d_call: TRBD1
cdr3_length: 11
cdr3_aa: CSARGQYEQYF
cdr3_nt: TGCAGTGCCAGGGGGCAGTACGAGCAGTACTTC

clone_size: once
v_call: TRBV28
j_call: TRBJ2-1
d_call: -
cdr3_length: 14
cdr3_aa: CASSFESSYNEQFF
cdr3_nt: TGTGCCAGCAGTTTTGAGAGCTCCTACAATGAGCAGTTCTTC

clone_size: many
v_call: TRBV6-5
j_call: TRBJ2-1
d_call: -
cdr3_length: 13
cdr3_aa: CASSYSTDNEQFF
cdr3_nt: TGTGCCAGCAGTTACTCGACCGACAATGAGCAGTTCTTC

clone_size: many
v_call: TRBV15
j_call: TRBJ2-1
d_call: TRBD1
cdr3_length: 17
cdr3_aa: CATSRDLGRGRINEQFF
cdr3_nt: TGTGCCACCAGCAGAGACCTGGGAAGGGGGCGGATCAATGAGCAGTTCTTC

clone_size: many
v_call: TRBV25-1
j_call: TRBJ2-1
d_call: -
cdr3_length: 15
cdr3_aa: CASSELRDLYNEQFF
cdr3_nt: TGTGCCAGCAGTGAACTCAGGGATCTTTACAATGAGCAGTTCTTC

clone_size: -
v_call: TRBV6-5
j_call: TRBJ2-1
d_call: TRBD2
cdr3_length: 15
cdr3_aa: CASRSSGGAGNEQFF
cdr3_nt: TGTGCCAGCAGATCTAGCGGGGGGGCCGGGAATGAGCAGTTCTTC

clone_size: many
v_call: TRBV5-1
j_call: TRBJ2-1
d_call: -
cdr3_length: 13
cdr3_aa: CASSPGPNNEQFF
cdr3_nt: TGCGCCAGCAGCCCGGGACCAAACAATGAGCAGTTCTTC

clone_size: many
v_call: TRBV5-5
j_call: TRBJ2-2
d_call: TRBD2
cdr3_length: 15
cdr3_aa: CASSPQYTSAGELFF
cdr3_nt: TGTGCCAGCAGCCCACAATATACTAGCGCCGGGGAGCTGTTTTTT

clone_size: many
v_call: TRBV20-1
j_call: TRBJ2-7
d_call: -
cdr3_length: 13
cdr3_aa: CSGTMASPYEQYF
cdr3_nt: TGCAGTGGAACCATGGCCAGCCCCTACGAGCAGTACTTC

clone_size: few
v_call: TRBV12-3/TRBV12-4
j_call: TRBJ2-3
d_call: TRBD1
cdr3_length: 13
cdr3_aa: CASSLGQGGTQYF
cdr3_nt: TGTGCCAGCAGTTTGGGACAGGGAGGTACGCAGTATTTT

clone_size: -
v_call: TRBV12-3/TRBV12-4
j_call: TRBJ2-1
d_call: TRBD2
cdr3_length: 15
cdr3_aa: CASSLSGRGNNGQFF
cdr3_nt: TGTGCCAGCAGTTTGAGCGGGAGGGGGAACAATGGGCAGTTCTTC

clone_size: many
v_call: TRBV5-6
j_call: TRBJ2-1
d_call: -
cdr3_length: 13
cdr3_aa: CASSLVVGDEQFF
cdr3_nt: TGTGCCAGCAGCTTGGTAGTCGGGGATGAGCAGTTCTTC

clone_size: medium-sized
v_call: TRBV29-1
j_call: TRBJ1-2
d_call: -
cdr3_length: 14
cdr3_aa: CSVELDDGGYGYTF
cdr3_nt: TGCAGCGTTGAACTGGACGACGGCGGCTATGGCTACACCTTC